This entry concerns a single T cell receptor beta chain. The data were taken from a study of control samples from healthy donors and cancer patients. Sequencing used immunoSEQ multiplex PCR; TCRdb keeps in-frame clones, though not all of them. The sample has approximately 220,000 clones, roughly 94% seen once. The germline CDR1 and CDR2 sequences are GTSNPN and SVGIG (reference sequence). This CDR3 is 14 amino acids long. Between the trimmed V and J ends, which lost 2 bases and 0 bases, there was a span of 8 bases. Material: blood. V and J are TRBV30 and TRBJ1-5, with unresolved D. This receptor was taken from a man aged 50-60 years in good health. The CDR3 spells CAWSSGDSNQPQHF. In DNA, the CDR3 is TGTGCCTGGAGTAGCGGGGATAGCAATCAGCCCCAGCATTTT.